The clone carrying this T cell receptor (beta chain) was recorded at least ten times. Libraries were prepared by immunoSEQ multiplex PCR; TCRdb keeps only in-frame clonotypes and omits some of them. The repertoire has about 770,000 clones, just under 75% of them found once; the top ten carry over 1.5%. This sample was taken from a study of shared clonotypes between healthy human individuals. Germline CDR1 reads MNHNS; CDR2 reads SASEGT. The CDR3 consists of 14 residues. V trimming: 8 bases; J trimming: 6 bases; junction bases outside the gene matches: 10. The chain carries TRBV6-1 and TRBJ2-1; 7 nucleotides match TRBD1. This receptor was taken from a woman in her twenties or thirties in good health. The sequencing sample was made of memory CD4+ T cells sorted from blood. As to subset: CD45RA-negative fraction. In DNA, the CDR3 is TGTGCCAGCCGGCTAGGATCAGGGGGCAATGAGCAGTTCTTC. Its translation is CASRLGSGGNEQFF.